A single sample is the source of the 7 T cell receptor beta chains below, sequenced in a study of radiotherapy plus CTLA-4 blockade in lung cancer. TCRdb keeps only in-frame clones here, not all; method: immunoSEQ multiplex PCR. Among 40,000 to 50,000 clones listed, 73% were seen once. The sequences come from peripheral blood, collected from a patient treated with radiotherapy plus ipilimumab. The receptors stem from a human donor with non-small cell lung cancer who had a complete response to radiotherapy plus ipilimumab.

This clone showed up just a few times. V and J are TRBV7-2 and TRBJ2-2, with D hard to call. The germline V gene encodes CDR1 SGHTA and CDR2 FQGNSA. CDR3 size: 13 residues. V was clipped by 1 base and J by 6 bases, with 6 bases between them. CDR3 sequence: CASSLVRSGELFF. CDR3 nucleotide sequence: TGTGCCAGCAGCTTAGTCAGGTCCGGGGAGCTGTTTTTT.

This rearrangement joins TRBV5-5 to TRBJ1-5, with 7 bases that match TRBD1. The V segment lost 4 bases and the J segment 5 bases; nucleotides outside the gene matches: 9. Germline CDR1 reads SGHKS; CDR2 reads YYEKEE (reference sequence). The CDR3 spans 15 residues. This CDR3 is CASSPWRDSYQPQHF. The CDR3 nucleotides are TGTGCCAGCAGCCCCTGGCGGGACAGCTATCAGCCCCAGCATTTT.

The J gene is TRBJ1-4, the V gene TRBV4-2; 7 bases map to TRBD1. CDR3 size: 15 residues. The ends lost 2 bases at V and 8 bases at J; junction bases unmatched: 8. The V gene's germline CDR1 is LGHNA and CDR2 YNFKEQ. The CDR3 coding sequence is TGTGCCAGCAGCCAATCGTCCAGGGGGAGGGAAAAACTGTTTTTT. Protein sequence: CASSQSSRGREKLFF.

V and J are TRBV25-1 and TRBJ2-7, with 9 bases fitting TRBD1. Germline V lookup: CDR1 MGHDK, CDR2 SYGVNS. CDR3 size: 13 residues. J was trimmed by 4 bases and V by 6 bases; bases with no gene match: 4. CDR3 sequence reads: CASSDDRGYEQYF. CDR3 nucleotides: TGTGCCAGCAGCGATGACAGGGGGTACGAGCAGTACTTC.

The chain joins TRBV10-1 to TRBJ2-3; weak D call: TRBD1 (6 bases). The CDR3 extends over 14 amino acids. Deletions cut 5 bases from V and 2 bases from J, with 11 bases between. The germline V gene encodes CDR1 WNHNN and CDR2 SYGVQD (reference sequence). The CDR3 region is CASSLTGTTDTQYF. The CDR3, as DNA: TGCGCCAGCAGTTTGACAGGCACCACAGATACGCAGTATTTT.

This chain uses TRBV4-1 with TRBJ2-3; 10 bases line up with TRBD2. CDR1 is MGHRA, CDR2 YSYEKL, per germline. There are 13 residues in the CDR3. V trimming: 1 base; J trimming: 9 bases; junction bases outside the gene matches: 1. The CDR3 spells CASSQVGLATQYF. DNA of the CDR3: TGCGCCAGCAGCCAAGTGGGACTAGCGACGCAGTATTTT.

The CDR3 region is CASRDRGLGSYNEQFF. The CDR3 DNA is TGTGCCAGTAGGGACAGGGGACTGGGCTCCTACAATGAGCAGTTCTTC. The gene calls are TRBV19 and TRBJ2-1, with 9 nucleotides matching TRBD1. With 6 bases clipped from V and 0 bases from J, the junction kept 6 bases outside the gene matches. The CDR3 contains 16 residues. The germline gives CDR1 LNHDA, CDR2 SQIVND (reference sequence).